The clone carrying this T cell receptor beta chain has a handful of counts. The data stem from a study of T-cell memory formation after mild COVID-19. TCRdb reprocessed the 5' RACE reads with MiXCR, giving one entry per CDR3 protein. Here the sample spans about 84,000 distinct CDR3 sequences, roughly 13% being singletons. The germline V gene has CDR1 MNHNS and CDR2 SASEGT. This CDR3 spans 15 amino acids. Trimming removed 2 bases at V and 4 bases at J, with 14 bases between. The material sequenced was PBMCs or a T cell subset sorted from them (not recorded which). The gene calls are TRBV6-1 and TRBJ1-2, with unresolved D. This clonotype originated in an adult woman who had mild COVID-19 (a few samples of this study predate the infection). Cell type and time point are not known. As DNA, the CDR3 is TGTGCCAGCAGTGAATCCACCGGGGAGCCCTATGGCTACACCTTC. Translating gives CASSESTGEPYGYTF.